These T cell receptor beta chains were read from a single sample in a study of response to subunit inactivated influenza vaccine. TCRdb processed the RT-PCR reads anew with MiXCR; each CDR3 protein has one entry. The sample lists around 540,000 distinct CDR3 sequences, around 11% seen once, with more than 8.5% in the top ten. The source material was PBMCs from blood, sampled on the day of vaccination. These receptors all stem from a man aged 45 to 65 who received an inactivated influenza vaccine. Both conserved end residues are part of each CDR3. D genes are given only for firm matches. Part of the rows lack a size; the others show once, few, many or a class for expanded clones.

D: NA
size: many
J: TRBJ1-2
V: TRBV10-3
DNA: TGTGCCATCAGTGAGTCTACGGGGCAGGGGTCGAACTTTAACTATGGCTACACCTTC
CDR3: CAISESTGQGSNFNYGYTF

D: TRBD2
size: NA
J: TRBJ2-2
V: TRBV5-4
DNA: TGTGCCAGCAGCTTGGGCCTAGCGGGCCCCGGGGAGCTGTTTTTT
CDR3: CASSLGLAGPGELFF

D: NA
size: many
J: TRBJ1-5
V: TRBV30
DNA: TGTGCCTGGAGTGTGGACAATAGCAATCAGCCCCAGCATTTT
CDR3: CAWSVDNSNQPQHF

D: NA
size: once
J: TRBJ2-7
V: TRBV3-1
DNA: TGTGCCAGCAGCCCCCCCGCCGGCTACGAGCAGTACTTC
CDR3: CASSPPAGYEQYF

D: TRBD2
size: NA
J: TRBJ2-1
V: TRBV27
DNA: TGTGCCAGCAGTTTAGGTACTAGCGGGGGGCTTTCCTACAATGAGCAGTTCTTC
CDR3: CASSLGTSGGLSYNEQFF

D: TRBD2
size: few
J: TRBJ2-1
V: TRBV20-1
DNA: TGCAGTGCTAGCGACCCTCTAGCGGGAGGGGTGGATGAGCAGTTCTTC
CDR3: CSASDPLAGGVDEQFF

D: NA
size: NA
J: TRBJ1-1
V: TRBV5-1
DNA: TGCGCCAGCAGCCACCGGGAGGACACTGAAGCTTTCTTT
CDR3: CASSHREDTEAFF

D: NA
size: many
J: TRBJ2-3
V: TRBV29-1
DNA: TGCAGCGTTGATACGAGCTCCACAGATACGCAGTATTTT
CDR3: CSVDTSSTDTQYF

D: NA
size: NA
J: TRBJ2-1
V: TRBV4-3
DNA: TGCGCCAGCAGCCAAACGGCGAGCTCCTACAATGAGCAGTTCTTC
CDR3: CASSQTASSYNEQFF

D: NA
size: many
J: TRBJ1-4
V: TRBV12-3/TRBV12-4
DNA: TGTGCCAGCAGAAGACAGGCCCGAAAACTGTTTTTT
CDR3: CASRRQARKLFF

D: TRBD1
size: NA
J: TRBJ2-3
V: TRBV4-3
DNA: TGCGCCAGCAGCCAAGAGGACAGGGTTAATCCAGATACGCAGTATTTT
CDR3: CASSQEDRVNPDTQYF

D: NA
size: NA
J: TRBJ2-1
V: TRBV7-9
DNA: TGTGCCAGCAGCAAGGACCCGTACAATGAGCAGTTCTTC
CDR3: CASSKDPYNEQFF

D: TRBD1
size: NA
J: TRBJ2-7
V: TRBV3-1
DNA: TGTGCCAGCAGCCATTCCGGGACAGGGGTTTGGGAGCAGTACTTC
CDR3: CASSHSGTGVWEQYF

D: TRBD2
size: NA
J: TRBJ2-1
V: TRBV20-1
DNA: TGCAGTGCTAGACTAGCGGGATTCTACAATGAGCAGTTCTTC
CDR3: CSARLAGFYNEQFF

D: NA
size: few
J: TRBJ1-4
V: TRBV4-3
DNA: TGCGCCAGCAGCCAAAATAGGGCCACTAATGAAAAACTGTTTTTT
CDR3: CASSQNRATNEKLFF

D: NA
size: NA
J: TRBJ2-7
V: TRBV27
DNA: TGTGCCAGCAGTCCCCGTATACTTCCTAGCGAGCAGTACTTC
CDR3: CASSPRILPSEQYF

D: TRBD2
size: NA
J: TRBJ2-1
V: TRBV10-3
DNA: TGTGCCATCGCAGCGGGGGGCCTTTCGAATGAGCAGTTCTTC
CDR3: CAIAAGGLSNEQFF

D: TRBD1
size: NA
J: TRBJ2-7
V: TRBV29-1
DNA: TGCAGCGTTGAACAGGACAGGGCAGGAGTAGGAGTGTCCTACGAGCAGTACTTC
CDR3: CSVEQDRAGVGVSYEQYF

D: TRBD1
size: once
J: TRBJ2-7
V: TRBV3-1
DNA: TGTGCCAGCAGCCAAGTGGGCAGGGGGTCCTACGAGCAGTACTTC
CDR3: CASSQVGRGSYEQYF

D: NA
size: many
J: TRBJ2-7
V: TRBV12-3/TRBV12-4
DNA: TGTGCCAGCAGTTTTGGGACCTACGAGCAGTACTTC
CDR3: CASSFGTYEQYF

D: NA
size: NA
J: TRBJ2-3
V: TRBV29-1
DNA: TGCAGCTCACGACCAAGGCACACAGATACGCAGTATTTT
CDR3: CSSRPRHTDTQYF

D: TRBD2
size: few
J: TRBJ2-1
V: TRBV20-1
DNA: TGCAGTGCCCGGGACTACCGTACGAATGAGCAGTTCTTC
CDR3: CSARDYRTNEQFF

D: NA
size: few
J: TRBJ2-1
V: TRBV9
DNA: TGTGCCAGCAGCGTAGGGGGCGGACACAACTCCTACAATGAGCAGTTCTTC
CDR3: CASSVGGGHNSYNEQFF

D: NA
size: many
J: TRBJ2-2
V: TRBV7-9
DNA: TGTGCCAGCAGGGCCGATGGAAACACCGGGGAGCTGTTTTTT
CDR3: CASRADGNTGELFF